This TCR beta chain appears in the sequencing data of a study of blood T cell repertoires in COVID-19. Whole-study context: The samples span acute and convalescent COVID-19 from the United States, Italy and Spain. PBMCs, B-cell-depleted T cells, or T cells were the source of the cDNA or gDNA that made up the material.

Clones were sequenced by immunoSEQ multiplex PCR, and TCRdb holds only the in-frame ones, with some missing. The repertoire holds about 230,000 clones, with approximately 87% as singletons. This CDR3 comprises 13 residues. V was clipped by 5 bases and J by 10 bases; unmatched bases: 9. Per the germline V gene, CDR1 is LGHDT and CDR2 is YNNKEL (reference sequence). This TCR came from a woman in her sixties or seventies with active or convalescent COVID-19. The chain links TRBV3-1 (or the pseudogene TRBV3-2) to TRBJ2-3, with TRBD2 identical over 7 bases. Sequences were obtained from peripheral blood. The CDR3 here is CASSYPGLEAQYF. CDR3 nucleotides: TGTGCCAGCAGCTATCCTGGACTAGAGGCGCAGTATTTT.